The 10 T cell receptor beta chains in this list originate from one sample, sequenced in a study of early T cells in non-severe SARS-CoV-2 infection. MiXCR, run by TCRdb on the 5' RACE reads, gives a single entry per CDR3 protein. The sample includes roughly 48,000 distinct CDR3 sequences, over 5% of them seen just once. Sequenced: whole blood. The receptor source for this set is an adult who was a healthcare worker with PCR-confirmed SARS-CoV-2 infection or an uninfected control (not recorded which).

This clonotype was picked up many times. V is TRBV7-2 and J is TRBJ2-1; 8 bases line up with TRBD1. The V and J ends lost 2 bases and 4 bases, in that order; junction bases with no gene match: 13. The germline V gene encodes CDR1 SGHTA and CDR2 FQGNSA. The CDR3 extends over 18 amino acids. DNA of the CDR3: TGTGCCAGCAGCTTACAACCTCTTAGACAGGGGATTTACAATGAGCAGTTCTTC. Residues: CASSLQPLRQGIYNEQFF.

V is TRBV7-6 and J is TRBJ2-3; 8 bases are shared with TRBD2. The trim removed 1 base at V and 3 bases at J, leaving 9 bases unmatched. Germline V gene sequence: CDR1 SGHVS, CDR2 FNYEAQ. The CDR3 is 17 amino acids. CDR3 sequence reads: CASSLGRASGLTDTQYF. CDR3 sequence (DNA): TGTGCCAGCAGCTTAGGCCGGGCTAGCGGGCTTACAGATACGCAGTATTTT. The full variable domain, rest sourced from reference TRBV7-6 and TRBJ2-3, is GAGVSQSPRYKVTKRGQDVALRCDPISGHVSLYWYRQALGQGPEFLTYFNYEAQQDKSGLPNDRFSAERPEGSISTLTIQRTEQRDSAMYRCASSLGRASGLTDTQYFGPGTRLTVL.

This clonotype was observed at least ten times. The chain carries TRBV10-3 and TRBJ2-7, with 9 bases matching TRBD1. CDR1 ENHRY and CDR2 SYGVKD come from the germline V gene. The CDR3 has 15 residues. J was trimmed by 2 bases and V by 0 bases; bases with no gene match: 2. In DNA, the CDR3 is TGTGCCATCAGTGAGTCGCGGACAGGGGCCTACGAGCAGTACTTC. Translating it yields CAISESRTGAYEQYF.

This clonotype was observed many times. V usage is TRBV20-1 and J usage is TRBJ2-7; 8 nucleotides agree with TRBD1. The germline V gene has CDR1 DFQATT and CDR2 SNEGSKA (reference sequence). V lost 5 bases, J lost 5 bases, and 2 bases stayed unmatched. The CDR3 length is 11 residues. The CDR3: CSAGQGHEQYF. For the CDR3, the DNA is TGCAGTGCTGGACAGGGACACGAGCAGTACTTC.

In this sample, this clonotype turned up many times. The J gene is TRBJ1-2, the V gene TRBV20-1; the D gene is possibly TRBD1 (5 bases). The V gene's germline CDR1 is DFQATT and CDR2 SNEGSKA (reference sequence). The V and J ends lost 5 bases and 2 bases respectively, with 15 bases between them. The length of the CDR3 is 14 residues. The DNA for the CDR3 is TGCAGTGCTGCCGGGGCGGCCCAGAACTATGGCTACACCTTC. Amino acids: CSAAGAAQNYGYTF.

This clonotype was counted at least ten times. The chain is built from TRBV24-1 and TRBJ2-1; D might be TRBD1 or TRBD2, each matching 6 bases. The V and J ends lost 0 bases and 7 bases respectively, with 9 bases between them. This CDR3 is built from 14 residues. The germline V gene has CDR1 KGHDR and CDR2 SFDVKD. CDR3 sequence reads: CATSDLRGANEQFF. In DNA, the CDR3 is TGTGCCACCAGTGATTTGAGGGGGGCGAATGAGCAGTTCTTC.

This clonotype was picked up many times. The chain combines TRBV3-1 with TRBJ2-1, with 7 bases that match TRBD2. This CDR3 spans 15 amino acids. Germline V gene data show CDR1 as LGHDT and CDR2 as YNNKEL (reference sequence). V shed 4 bases and J 7 bases; nucleotides not matched to a gene: 10. CDR3 amino acids: CASSPLAGSGNEQFF. The CDR3 coding sequence is TGTGCCAGCAGCCCGTTAGCGGGTAGCGGGAATGAGCAGTTCTTC.

This clonotype was observed at least ten times. V gene TRBV20-1 combines with J gene TRBJ2-1; D unresolved. The germline V and J ends were trimmed by 1 base and 8 bases, with 9 bases remaining between them. CDR3 length: 12 amino acids. Germline V CDR1 and CDR2: DFQATT, SNEGSKA (reference sequence). CDR3 nucleotides: TGCAGTGCTAGAGCGGACCCTGATGAGCAGTTCTTC. Translation: CSARADPDEQFF.

The genes are TRBV27 and TRBJ2-2, with 9 nucleotides matching TRBD1. The CDR3 length is 14 residues. Trimming at V came to 7 bases and at J to 6 bases, leaving 6 bases not matched to a gene. Per germline, CDR1 MNHEY and CDR2 SMNVEV (reference sequence). DNA of the CDR3: TGTGCCAGCACCGGGACAGGGAAGCCCGGGGAGCTGTTTTTT. It specifies CASTGTGKPGELFF.

The chain combines TRBV7-9 with TRBJ2-7; 9 bases fit TRBD1. This CDR3 contains 16 residues. J gave up 2 bases and V 5 bases, and 10 bases lay outside the gene matches. Germline-derived CDR1 and CDR2 are SEHNR and FQNEAQ (reference sequence). The CDR3 protein is CASSLTGGARTYEQYF. Written as DNA, the CDR3 is TGTGCCAGCAGCCTGACAGGGGGAGCCCGCACCTACGAGCAGTACTTC.